Sequencing of this TCR beta chain was carried out in a study of early T cells in non-severe SARS-CoV-2 infection. TCRdb passed the 5' RACE reads through MiXCR, listing each CDR3 protein once. The sample includes tens of thousands of distinct CDR3 sequences, roughly 6% seen only once; the top ten take approximately 5.2%. With regard to this clonotype: What it binds is unknown.

Study-wide results and caveats: Matching against VDJdb likely underestimated virus-specific expansions, favoring anti-spike CD8.

Germline values: CDR1 ENHRY, CDR2 SYGVKD. V was trimmed by 6 bases and J by 7 bases, leaving 10 bases between them. The CDR3 contains 12 residues. This chain uses TRBV10-3 with TRBJ2-1; D is perhaps TRBD1 (5 bases). The TCR was taken from an adult who was a healthcare worker with PCR-confirmed SARS-CoV-2 infection or an uninfected control (not recorded which). The sample consisted of whole blood. CDR3 nucleotide sequence: TGTGCCATCAGAGGCAGGGAAAATGAGCAGTTCTTC. Its protein product is CAIRGRENEQFF.